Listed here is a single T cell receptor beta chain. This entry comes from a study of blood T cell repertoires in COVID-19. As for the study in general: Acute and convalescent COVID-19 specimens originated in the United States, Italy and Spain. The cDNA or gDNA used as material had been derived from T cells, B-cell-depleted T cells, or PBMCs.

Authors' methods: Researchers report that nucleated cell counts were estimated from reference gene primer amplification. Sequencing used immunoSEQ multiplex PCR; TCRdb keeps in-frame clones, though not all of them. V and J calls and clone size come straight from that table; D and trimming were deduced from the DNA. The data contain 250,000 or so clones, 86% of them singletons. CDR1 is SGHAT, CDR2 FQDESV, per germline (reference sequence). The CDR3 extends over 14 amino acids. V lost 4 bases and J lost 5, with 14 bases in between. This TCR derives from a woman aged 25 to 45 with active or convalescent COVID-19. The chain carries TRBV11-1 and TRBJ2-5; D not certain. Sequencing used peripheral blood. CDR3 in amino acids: CASSSLRGLETQYF. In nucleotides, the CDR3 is TGTGCCAGCAGCTCCCTCAGAGGTTTGGAGACCCAGTACTTC. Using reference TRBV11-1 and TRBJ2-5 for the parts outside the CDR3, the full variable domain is EAEVAQSPRYKITEKSQAVAFWCDPISGHATLYWYRQILGQGPELLVQFQDESVVDDSQLPKDRFSAERLKGVDSTLKIQPAELGDSAMYLCASSSLRGLETQYFGPGTRLLVL.